A single sample gave rise to the 4 T cell receptor beta chains below, sequenced in a study of T-cell memory formation after mild COVID-19. TCRdb reprocessed the 5' RACE reads with MiXCR, giving one entry per CDR3 protein. This sample has around 250,000 distinct CDR3 sequences; roughly a sixth occur once, and the top ten carry around a fifth. Source material: PBMCs or a T cell subset sorted from them (not recorded which). These receptor sequences come from a man younger than 35 who had mild COVID-19 (a few samples of this study predate the infection). Cell type and time point are not known.

The sample holds a few counts of this clonotype. The chain has TRBV10-3 and TRBJ1-2, with TRBD1 identical over 10 bases. Germline CDR1 ENHRY, CDR2 SYGVKD. This CDR3 contains 15 residues. The V gene end was trimmed by 0 bases and the J gene end by 4 bases; junction bases not matched to a gene: 2. The chain's CDR3 is CAISESGQGRYGYTF. CDR3 nucleotide sequence: TGTGCCATCAGTGAGTCGGGACAGGGGCGCTATGGCTACACCTTC.

V is TRBV4-2 and J is TRBJ1-2; D might be TRBD1 (6 bases). Germline V lookup: CDR1 LGHNA, CDR2 YNFKEQ. V lost 3 bases and J 6 bases, leaving 17 bases between the germline ends. The CDR3 is 15 residues long. CDR3 bases: TGTGCCAGCAGCCACCGTGGGGGGCAGTCCGATGGCTACACCTTC. Protein: CASSHRGGQSDGYTF.

The chain joins TRBV28 to TRBJ2-1, with D possibly called TRBD1 or TRBD2 (5 bases each). CDR3 size: 13 residues. From germline, CDR1 is MDHEN and CDR2 SYDVKM. V was shortened by 8 bases and J by 12 bases, with 20 bases between the two germline ends. The CDR3 loop reads CASLRIDGAWQFF. The CDR3 bases are TGTGCCAGCCTACGAATCGACGGGGCGTGGCAGTTCTTC.

V gene TRBV6-6 combines with J gene TRBJ2-3; 7 nucleotides align to TRBD1. Germline assignment: CDR1 MNHNY and CDR2 SVGAGI (reference sequence). V lost 4 bases to trimming and J lost 4 bases; unmatched junction nucleotides: 5. The CDR3 extends over 14 amino acids. CDR3 DNA sequence: TGTGCCAGCAGTTTTGGACAGGTCTCAGATACGCAGTATTTT. Protein: CASSFGQVSDTQYF.